The 18 T cell receptor beta chains listed next were all sequenced from one sample in a study of identical twins. TCRdb ran MiXCR on the 5' RACE reads and lists one entry per CDR3 protein. Among roughly 1,500,000 distinct CDR3 sequences listed, about 32% were seen once. Sequencing was performed on cord blood. Every receptor here comes from a newborn girl in good health.

Concerning this clonotype itself: A read error may account for a junction end that differs from germline. The CDR3, as DNA: TGTGCCAGTAGCTCCCAAAGCACAGATGCGCAGTATTTT. Protein sequence: CASSSQSTDAQYF. The chain combines TRBV12-3 or TRBV12-4 with TRBJ2-3; D is ambiguous. The CDR3 runs to 13 residues.

The V call is TRBV5-4, the J call TRBJ2-7; 10 nucleotides match TRBD2. CDR1 and CDR2 (germline): SGHNT, YYREEE (reference sequence). The CDR3 covers 18 residues. J lost 2 bases, V lost 3 bases, and 14 bases had no gene match. The CDR3 is CASSSSTALAGITYEQYF. The CDR3 DNA reads TGTGCCAGCAGCTCGTCGACCGCACTAGCGGGGATTACCTACGAGCAGTACTTC.

The rearrangement links TRBV5-1 to TRBJ2-1; TRBD1 agrees at 10 bases. The V gene's germline CDR1 is SGHRS and CDR2 YFSETQ. The CDR3 length is 15 residues. Trimming at V came to 7 bases and at J to 8 bases, leaving 12 bases not matched to a gene. CDR3 residues: CASGLPGQGVDEQFF. The CDR3 DNA sequence: TGCGCCAGCGGCCTCCCCGGACAGGGGGTAGATGAGCAGTTCTTC.

The CDR3 coding sequence is TGTGCCAGCAGATCCGGGAAGCAAGAGACCCAGTACTTC. Translation: CASRSGKQETQYF. V is TRBV21-1 and J is TRBJ2-5; the table gives TRBD1 as D, unverified against the DNA. TRBV21-1 is marked as a pseudogene. The CDR3 is 13 amino acids.

The chain is built from TRBV27 and TRBJ2-5; D is perhaps TRBD2 (5 bases). The CDR3 is made up of 15 amino acids. Germline V lookup: CDR1 MNHEY, CDR2 SMNVEV (reference sequence). With 6 bases removed from V and 11 bases from J, the gap between germline ends came to 25 bases. The CDR3 bases are TGTGCCAGCAGCGATATTAGCGTTAACTTTGGGGAGCAGTACTTC. This translates into CASSDISVNFGEQYF.

This clonotype has only a few counts. V is TRBV3-1 and J is TRBJ1-6; tentative D call: TRBD1 (6 bases). CDR3 size: 15 residues. CDR1 and CDR2 from the germline V gene are LGHDT and YNNKEL (reference sequence). Trimming cost V 6 bases and J 3 bases, with 12 bases left between them. The CDR3, as DNA: TGTGCCAGCAGTCTTGGACAGCGCTATAATTCACCCCTCCACTTT. It translates to CASSLGQRYNSPLHF.

The rearrangement uses TRBV18 and TRBJ2-5; D possibly corresponds to TRBD1 (5 bases). Germline assignment: CDR1 KGHSH and CDR2 LQKENI. This CDR3 contains 13 residues. The V end lost 6 bases, the J end lost 5 bases, and 13 bases lay between the germline ends. The CDR3: CASSDNWFETQYF. CDR3 DNA: TGTGCCAGCTCGGACAATTGGTTTGAGACCCAGTACTTC.

The chain employs TRBV12-3 or TRBV12-4 and TRBJ2-1; D remains ambiguous. This CDR3 contains 11 residues. V lost 8 bases and J lost 9, with 11 bases in between. The CDR3 spells CASARKSEQFF. CDR3 nucleotide sequence: TGTGCCAGCGCTAGAAAGAGTGAGCAGTTCTTC.

This clonotype has just a few counts. The chain combines TRBV12-3 or TRBV12-4 with TRBJ1-1, with 10 positions matching TRBD1. V shed 6 bases, J shed 6 bases, and the junction held 7 bases outside the gene matches. This CDR3 region has 14 residues. CDR3 sequence (DNA): TGTGCCAGCAGCCGGACAGGGGGTGGCTCTGAAGCTTTCTTT. Translation: CASSRTGGGSEAFF.

The V call is TRBV18, the J call TRBJ1-2; D unclear. CDR3 size: 15 residues. Germline V CDR1 and CDR2: KGHSH, LQKENI. Trimming removed 2 bases from V and 1 base from J, with 11 bases in between. The CDR3 DNA is TGTGCCAGCTCACCATCGACGGCCCATAACTATGGCTACACCTTC. It is translated as CASSPSTAHNYGYTF.

This clonotype was seen repeatedly, ten times or more. The chain links TRBV9 to TRBJ1-1; tentative D call: TRBD1 (5 bases). The CDR3 loop spans 14 amino acids. Per the germline V gene, CDR1 is SGDLS and CDR2 is YYNGEE. V dropped 0 bases and J dropped 0 bases, with 6 bases sitting between them. In DNA, the CDR3 is TGTGCCAGCAGCGTAGGGGGCATGAACACTGAAGCTTTCTTT. This encodes CASSVGGMNTEAFF.

This clonotype was counted many times. The V gene is TRBV6-1, the J gene TRBJ1-1; perhaps TRBD1 as D (6 bases). The CDR3 spans 14 residues. Trimming took 0 bases from V and 1 from J, leaving 6 bases between them. CDR1 is MNHNS and CDR2 is SASEGT in the germline V gene. CDR3 bases: TGTGCCAGCAGTGAAGCGGGACAGAACACTGAAGCTTTCTTT. It codes for CASSEAGQNTEAFF.

Remarks on this clonotype: An end of the junction differs from the germline gene, which may be a read error. This rearrangement joins TRBV5-1 to TRBJ2-1, with 11 positions matching TRBD2. CDR3 size: 21 residues. Germline V lookup: CDR1 SGHRS, CDR2 YFSETQ. CDR3 nucleotide sequence: TGCGCCAGCAGCTTGACCCCCACAGGGAGCCCAACTAGCGGGAGCTCCAATGAGCGGTTCTTC. It encodes CASSLTPTGSPTSGSSNERFF.

A word on this clonotype: The junction does not match germline at one end; this may be a read error. CDR3 residues: CASSLGGQGYQGTQYF. DNA for the CDR3: TGTGCCAGCAGCTTAGGTGGACAGGGGTACCAAGGGACCCAGTACTTC. The genes are TRBV7-8 and TRBJ2-5, with 9 bases fitting TRBD1. The CDR3 is 16 residues long. CDR1 is SGHVS, CDR2 FQNEAQ, per germline.

The sample holds a few counts of this clonotype. The chain combines TRBV5-6 with TRBJ2-1, with TRBD2 as a possible D gene (5 bases). This CDR3 has 12 amino acids. The V gene lost 7 bases and the J gene lost 9 bases, with 14 bases spanning the gap. Germline assignment: CDR1 SGHDT and CDR2 YYEEEE. The CDR3 DNA reads as TGTGCCAGCGACCGGGGATGGGGTGAGCAGTTCTTC. It specifies CASDRGWGEQFF.

The CDR3 loop is CASSSGLGRGTDTQYF. DNA of the CDR3: TGTGCCAGCAGCTCCGGCCTGGGCCGCGGCACAGATACGCAGTATTTT. This rearrangement joins TRBV7-9 to TRBJ2-3, with no clear D. Trimming left V 4 bases short and J 1 base short, with 15 bases between. The CDR3 runs 16 residues. CDR1 and CDR2 (germline): SEHNR, FQNEAQ (reference sequence).

This chain links TRBV20-1 with TRBJ2-1, with 13 positions matching TRBD2. V dropped 0 bases and J dropped 0; count of bases not matched to a gene: 8. From germline, CDR1 is DFQATT and CDR2 SNEGSKA (reference sequence). The CDR3 runs 19 residues. This chain's CDR3 is CSARDRGLAGLSSYNEQFF. DNA for the CDR3: TGCAGTGCTAGAGACCGGGGACTAGCGGGGTTAAGCTCCTACAATGAGCAGTTCTTC.

The chain recombines TRBV20-1 with TRBJ1-1; TRBD1 aligns across 7 bases. The V and J ends lost 6 bases and 0 bases, in that order; junction bases with no gene match: 7. The CDR3 is 14 residues long. The germline V gene has CDR1 DFQATT and CDR2 SNEGSKA (reference sequence). The CDR3 DNA reads as TGCAGTGCCGGCGAGGGACAGTTGAACACTGAAGCTTTCTTT. Amino acid sequence: CSAGEGQLNTEAFF.